The 25 T cell receptor beta chains reported below all come from one sample, sequenced in a study of blood T cell repertoires in COVID-19. TCRdb keeps only in-frame clones here, not all; method: immunoSEQ multiplex PCR. This sample carries 140,000 or so clones, 88% of them seen once, and the ten largest clones take roughly 2.5%. The sequenced material came from peripheral blood. All receptors derive from a human donor with COVID-19, enrolled during active disease. The donor label of this sample is uncertain.

The chain has TRBV25-1 and TRBJ1-6; perhaps TRBD1 as D (5 bases). Trimming stripped 3 bases from V and 0 bases from J, with 12 bases between. CDR3 length: 17 residues. CDR1 is MGHDK, CDR2 SYGVNS, per germline. This CDR3 reads CASSDRQLSSYNSPLHF. The CDR3 DNA sequence: TGTGCCAGCAGTGATCGACAGTTGAGCTCCTATAATTCACCCCTCCACTTT.

The chain recombines TRBV6-2 or TRBV6-3 with TRBJ2-5; TRBD1 is a possible D gene (5 bases). Germline CDR1 and CDR2: MNHEY and SVGEGT. Between the trimmed V and J ends, which lost 6 bases and 7 bases, there was a span of 15 bases. CDR3 size: 13 residues. The CDR3 sequence: CASSHPRGRTQYF. The CDR3 DNA sequence: TGTGCCAGCAGCCACCCTAGGGGTCGGACCCAGTACTTC.

This chain links TRBV30 with TRBJ2-4, with 7 bases that match TRBD1. CDR1 and CDR2 from the germline V gene are GTSNPN and SVGIG (reference sequence). The CDR3 has 12 amino acids. J lost 8 bases, V lost 5 bases, and 6 bases had no gene match. This chain's CDR3 is CAWARDRDIQYF. The CDR3 DNA reads TGTGCCTGGGCCAGGGACAGAGACATTCAGTACTTC.

The V gene is TRBV5-4, the J gene TRBJ2-5; TRBD2 matches at 10 bases. There are 16 residues in the CDR3. Germline V gene lookup returns CDR1 SGHNT and CDR2 YYREEE (reference sequence). The V segment lost 0 bases and the J segment 7 bases; nucleotides outside the gene matches: 9. CDR3 loop: CASSLGGASGGGTQYF. CDR3 DNA: TGTGCCAGCAGCTTGGGTGGGGCTAGCGGGGGCGGGACCCAGTACTTC. Supplemented by reference TRBV5-4 and TRBJ2-5, the full variable domain reads ETGVTQSPTHLIKTRGQQVTLRCSSQSGHNTVSWYQQALGQGPQFIFQYYREEENGRGNFPPRFSGLQFPNYSSELNVNALELDDSALYLCASSLGGASGGGTQYFGPGTRLLVL.

V is TRBV19 and J is TRBJ2-1, with 8 bases aligning to TRBD2. The CDR3 runs to 15 residues. CDR1 is LNHDA and CDR2 is SQIVND in the germline V gene (reference sequence). V lost 3 bases, J lost 8 bases, and 9 bases stayed unmatched. This CDR3 is CASSISGAGGYEQFF. The CDR3 nucleotides are TGTGCCAGTAGTATCTCAGGTGCGGGGGGCTATGAGCAGTTCTTC. Combining the CDR3 with reference TRBV19 and TRBJ2-1 gives the whole variable domain DGGITQSPKYLFRKEGQNVTLSCEQNLNHDAMYWYRQDPGQGLRLIYYSQIVNDFQKGDIAEGYSVSREKKESFPLTVTSAQKNPTAFYLCASSISGAGGYEQFFGPGTRLTVL.

This rearrangement joins TRBV12-3 or TRBV12-4 to TRBJ1-2; the D is unclear. With 3 bases removed from V and 8 bases from J, the gap between germline ends came to 13 bases. The length of the CDR3 is 13 residues. DNA of the CDR3: TGTGCCAGCAGTTTTGGGCCTTCGGGAGGCTACACCTTC. It is translated as CASSFGPSGGYTF.

This sequence joins TRBV9 and TRBJ1-2, with 7 bases matching TRBD1. The CDR3 totals 15 residues. Germline V gene data show CDR1 as SGDLS and CDR2 as YYNGEE. V was pared by 4 bases and J by 4 bases, with 10 bases of the junction left unmatched. The CDR3 spells CASSPGTVTSYGYTF. The CDR3 bases are TGTGCCAGCAGCCCAGGGACAGTAACTAGCTATGGCTACACCTTC.

The chain is built from TRBV28 and TRBJ2-5; tentative D call: TRBD1 (6 bases). Germline values: CDR1 MDHEN, CDR2 SYDVKM. The CDR3 runs 15 residues. V lost 3 bases and J 6 bases, leaving 17 bases between the germline ends. The CDR3 nucleotides are TGTGCCAGCAGTTTGGGGGCCCCTCTGGCGAAGACCCAGTACTTC. Translating gives CASSLGAPLAKTQYF. Together with reference TRBV28 and TRBJ2-5, the CDR3 gives the full variable domain: DVKVTQSSRYLVKRTGEKVFLECVQDMDHENMFWYRQDPGLGLRLIYFSYDVKMKEKGDIPEGYSVSREKKERFSLILESASTNQTSMYLCASSLGAPLAKTQYFGPGTRLLVL.

This chain connects TRBV11-1 to TRBJ1-2, with D unresolved. This CDR3 has 12 amino acids. Trimming stripped 0 bases from V and 7 bases from J, with 6 bases between. Per the germline V gene, CDR1 is SGHAT and CDR2 is FQDESV (reference sequence). The CDR3 region has the DNA TGTGCCAGCAGCTTAGCCCCCGGTGGCTACACCTTC. As protein: CASSLAPGGYTF.

The V gene is TRBV19, the J gene TRBJ1-5; D unclear. Germline V gene data show CDR1 as LNHDA and CDR2 as SQIVND (reference sequence). The V gene lost 3 bases and the J gene lost 2 bases, with 8 bases spanning the gap. The CDR3 loop spans 14 amino acids. The CDR3 region is CASSIAGGNQPQHF. CDR3 DNA: TGTGCCAGTAGTATTGCCGGTGGCAATCAGCCCCAGCATTTT.

This rearrangement joins TRBV19 to TRBJ1-2, with a possible D match to TRBD1 (5 bases). V lost 8 bases to trimming and J lost 5 bases, with 21 bases between them. The V gene's germline CDR1 is LNHDA and CDR2 SQIVND (reference sequence). The CDR3 has 15 amino acids. The CDR3 DNA sequence: TGTGCCAGTTCCAAACCCGGCCAGGGATGGTATGGCTACACCTTC. Its translation is CASSKPGQGWYGYTF. Drawing the rest from reference TRBV19 and TRBJ1-2, the complete variable domain is DGGITQSPKYLFRKEGQNVTLSCEQNLNHDAMYWYRQDPGQGLRLIYYSQIVNDFQKGDIAEGYSVSREKKESFPLTVTSAQKNPTAFYLCASSKPGQGWYGYTFGSGTRLTVV.

V and J are TRBV11-3 and TRBJ1-1; D gene ambiguous. Per germline, CDR1 SGHNT and CDR2 YENEEA. Deletions cut 4 bases from V and 2 bases from J, with 5 bases between. The CDR3 runs 12 residues. CDR3 bases: TGTGCCAGCAGCTGGAGTAACACTGAAGCTTTCTTT. Translated: CASSWSNTEAFF.

V usage is TRBV5-1 and J usage is TRBJ1-3; D is perhaps TRBD1 (6 bases). Per germline, CDR1 SGHRS and CDR2 YFSETQ. V lost 3 bases and J 3 bases, leaving 13 bases between the germline ends. CDR3 length: 15 residues. For the CDR3, the DNA is TGCGCCAGCAGCTCGACAGGCTTCGGTGGAAACACCATATATTTT. It specifies CASSSTGFGGNTIYF.

There are a few counts of this clone. V gene TRBV6-5 combines with J gene TRBJ2-7, with D unresolved. Germline V CDR1 and CDR2: MNHEY, SVGAGI. V dropped 2 bases and J dropped 4 bases, with 15 bases sitting between them. The CDR3 extends over 15 amino acids. The CDR3 coding sequence is TGTGCCAGCAGTTACGTGGCTGATCCCATTTACGAGCAGTACTTC. Residues: CASSYVADPIYEQYF.

The chain joins TRBV7-8 to TRBJ1-5; tentative D call: TRBD1 (5 bases). The germline gives CDR1 SGHVS, CDR2 FQNEAQ. The CDR3 loop spans 17 amino acids. The V end was cut by 0 bases, the J end by 3 bases, with 15 bases between. CDR3 DNA sequence: TGTGCCAGCAGCTTAGCCTGGGACTGGACCTACAATCAGCCCCAGCATTTT. Translating it yields CASSLAWDWTYNQPQHF.

This clone occurred once. This sequence joins TRBV18 and TRBJ2-3; weak D call: TRBD2 (5 bases). Germline CDR1 reads KGHSH; CDR2 reads LQKENI. Trimming pared 4 bases from V and 4 bases from J, leaving 9 bases between. The CDR3 covers 13 residues. CDR3 protein: CASSLSSADTQYF. The CDR3 region has the DNA TGTGCCAGCTCACTAAGTAGCGCAGATACGCAGTATTTT.

The CDR3 region is CASSEQGPGELFF. The DNA of the CDR3 is TGTGCCAGCAGTGAACAGGGGCCTGGGGAGCTGTTTTTT. V is TRBV6-1 and J is TRBJ2-2, with D maybe TRBD1 (6 bases). The CDR3 contains 13 residues. Trimming removed 2 bases from V and 8 bases from J, with 9 bases in between. Germline assignment: CDR1 MNHNS and CDR2 SASEGT.

The sample holds a few counts of this clone. This rearrangement joins TRBV7-2 to TRBJ1-5, with D possibly TRBD1 on 5 matching bases. The CDR3 length is 14 residues. V was pared by 5 bases and J by 1 base, with 9 bases between. Germline assignment: CDR1 SGHTA and CDR2 FQGNSA. The CDR3 DNA reads TGTGCCAGCAGCCCGGGACTGAGCAATCAGCCCCAGCATTTT. Translating gives CASSPGLSNQPQHF.

The chain couples TRBV6-6 to TRBJ1-1; weak D call: TRBD1 (6 bases). Germline V gives CDR1 MNHNY, CDR2 SVGAGI (reference sequence). This CDR3 is 18 amino acids long. Trimming removed 5 bases at V and 1 base at J, with 23 bases between. In DNA form, the CDR3 reads TGTGCCAGCAGTCAGAGGCCGGGCCTAGGGGGAAGGAACACTGAAGCTTTCTTT. Translated: CASSQRPGLGGRNTEAFF.

The chain has TRBV24-1 and TRBJ2-7, with a tentative D call TRBD1 (6 bases). V lost 0 bases to trimming and J lost 5 bases, with 16 bases between them. The germline CDR1 and CDR2 sequences are KGHDR and SFDVKD. The CDR3 extends over 16 amino acids. CDR3 DNA sequence: TGTGCCACCAGTGATTTGCCCTACCACAGGGACCACGAGCAGTACTTC. Amino acid sequence: CATSDLPYHRDHEQYF.

This clone was picked up one time. This chain joins TRBV5-4 and TRBJ1-1, with D possibly TRBD1 on 6 matching bases. The germline V and J ends were trimmed by 3 bases and 1 base, with 7 bases remaining between them. Germline-derived CDR1 and CDR2 are SGHNT and YYREEE (reference sequence). The CDR3 contains 13 residues. The CDR3, as DNA: TGTGCCAGCAGCTGGGACACGAACACTGAAGCTTTCTTT. Its translation is CASSWDTNTEAFF.

V gene TRBV2 combines with J gene TRBJ2-3, with TRBD1 as a possible D gene (5 bases). The CDR3 extends over 16 amino acids. Trimming pared 0 bases from V and 2 bases from J, leaving 12 bases between. Germline V gives CDR1 SNHLY, CDR2 FYNNEI. CDR3 bases: TGTGCCAGCAGTGAAGCGATAGGGGCTTTCACAGATACGCAGTATTTT. This sequence encodes CASSEAIGAFTDTQYF.

The chain combines TRBV25-1 with TRBJ2-2, with 9 positions matching TRBD1. Germline CDR1 is MGHDK and CDR2 is SYGVNS. The CDR3 sequence is 17 residues long. The trim removed 6 bases at V and 0 bases at J, leaving 8 bases unmatched. DNA for the CDR3: TGTGCCAGCAGAGCACCGGGACAGGGAACGAACACCGGGGAGCTGTTTTTT. It specifies CASRAPGQGTNTGELFF. Complete variable domain (other parts from reference TRBV25-1 and TRBJ2-2): EADIYQTPRYLVIGTGKKITLECSQTMGHDKMYWYQQDPGMELHLIHYSYGVNSTEKGDLSSESTVSRIRTEHFPLTLESARPSHTSQYLCASRAPGQGTNTGELFFGEGSRLTVL.

This chain joins TRBV6-5 and TRBJ1-1; D uncertain. Germline CDR1 is MNHEY and CDR2 is SVGAGI. Trimming removed 7 bases at V and 1 base at J, with 13 bases between. The CDR3 contains 14 residues. The CDR3 bases are TGTGCCAGCAAAACAGCCGAAAAGAACACTGAAGCTTTCTTT. Amino acids: CASKTAEKNTEAFF.

The J gene is TRBJ2-2, the V gene TRBV7-9, with a weak D call TRBD1 (6 bases). The CDR3 loop spans 15 amino acids. The germline gives CDR1 SEHNR, CDR2 FQNEAQ (reference sequence). Trimming shortened V by 1 base and J by 3 bases, and 9 bases separated the two germline ends. CDR3 residues: CASSLVQGYTGELFF. CDR3 nucleotides: TGTGCCAGCAGCTTAGTTCAGGGGTACACCGGGGAGCTGTTTTTT. Together with reference TRBV7-9 and TRBJ2-2, the CDR3 gives the full variable domain: DTGVSQNPRHKITKRGQNVTFRCDPISEHNRLYWYRQTLGQGPEFLTYFQNEAQLEKSRLLSDRFSAERPKGSFSTLEIQRTEQGDSAMYLCASSLVQGYTGELFFGEGSRLTVL.